The T cell receptor (beta chain) described here comes from a study of T cell repertoires in cytomegalovirus infection. Study overall: Selected CMV epitopes included recently identified HLA-C-restricted ones as well as well-studied HLA-B-restricted ones. Public TCR beta signature analysis indicated the presence of both CMV infection and matching HLA type.

TCRdb reanalysed the reads using MiXCR and keeps one entry per CDR3 protein. In the table there are 110,000 to 150,000 distinct CDR3 sequences, over 25% of which are singletons. This clonotype showed up just a few times. Antigen specificity is unknown. V dropped 5 bases and J dropped 3 bases, with 11 bases sitting between them. The length of the CDR3 is 13 residues. Germline CDR1 SNHLY, CDR2 FYNNEI. The rearrangement uses TRBV2 and TRBJ2-7; a possible D gene is TRBD1 (5 bases). Here the sequenced sample was CD8+ T cells from cultured PBMCs, taken from culture after CMV antigen stimulation. The origin of this receptor is a human donor in good health (CMV status not recorded). Some clones in this sample may be carry-over from other donors' samples. This CDR3 is CASSMTEDYEQYF. The CDR3 region has the DNA TGTGCCAGCAGTATGACAGAAGACTACGAGCAGTACTTC.